This T cell receptor beta chain was found in a study of T-cell reconstitution after alpha-beta-depleted transplantation in children (dated by TCRdb to 2016 to 2017). About the study as a whole: Using TCR repertoire profiling, the study followed T-cell immune reconstitution in a quantitative way in children after TCRalphabeta/CD19-depleted allogeneic hematopoietic cell transplantation.

A remark on this clonotype: The antigen it recognizes is unknown. Since no conserved phenylalanine or tryptophan closes the CDR3, a read error is the likely cause.

Library construction relied on PCR. The sample was run on an Illumina HiSeq 2500. To normalize quantification of the TCRbeta repertoire, the TCR libraries were built with molecular barcoding that relied on unique molecular identifiers. TCRdb took the public reads, trimmed them with fastp at Q25, ran MiXCR for clone calling and kept in-frame beta chains. Here each entry gathers all rows of one CDR3 protein and keeps the most common genes and DNA. The sample yields around 250,000 distinct CDR3 sequences; approximately 9.6% were counted once. The ten top clones hold about a tenth of the sample. V lost 1 base and J lost 5 bases, and the count of bases not matched to a germline gene is 4. Both ends counted, the CDR3 spans 15 residues. Here the CDR3 DNA is all that survives: 45 bases in frame from base 1. Per the germline V gene, SGHRS is the CDR1 and YFSETQ is the CDR2.

The chain couples TRBV5-1 to TRBJ2-4; 9 middle bases align to TRBD1. The TCR comes from a human donor who donated a stem cell graft to a child with SCID. Sample: PBMCs from the stem cell graft donor, taken from the stem cell graft. CDR3 loop: CASSLNGDRENIQYL. The nucleotide sequence reads as follows: TGCGCCAGCAGCTTGAATGGGGACAGGGAAAACATTCAGTACTTA.